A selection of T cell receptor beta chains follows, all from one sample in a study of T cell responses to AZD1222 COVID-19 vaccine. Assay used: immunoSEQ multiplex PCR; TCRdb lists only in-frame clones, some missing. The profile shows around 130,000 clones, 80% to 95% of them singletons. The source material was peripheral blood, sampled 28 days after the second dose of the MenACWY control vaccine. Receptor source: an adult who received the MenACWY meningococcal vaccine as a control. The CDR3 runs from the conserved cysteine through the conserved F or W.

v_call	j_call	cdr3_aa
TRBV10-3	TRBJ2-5	CAIGIAGVPQETQYF
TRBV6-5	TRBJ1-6	CASSYSTPRGNSPLHF
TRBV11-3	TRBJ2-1	CASSRSTGFVRNEQFF
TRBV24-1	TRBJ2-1	CATSDRRRGGYNEQFF
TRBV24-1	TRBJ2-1	CATSDPDTASEQFF
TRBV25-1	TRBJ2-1	CASSKGREGPYNEQFF
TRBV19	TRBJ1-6	CASSPANYNSPLHF
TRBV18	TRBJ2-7	CASSPPGGYEQYF
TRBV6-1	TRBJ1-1	CASRQGSGTEAFF
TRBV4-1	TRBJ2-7	CASSQGLGDEQYF
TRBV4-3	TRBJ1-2	CASSPDQVANYGYTF
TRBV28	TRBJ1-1	CASTRTLNTEAFF
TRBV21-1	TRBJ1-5	CASSKDGSNQPQHF
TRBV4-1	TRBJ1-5	CASSPQPYSNQPQHF
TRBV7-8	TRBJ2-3	CASSLGGRATRTDTQYF
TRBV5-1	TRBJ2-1	CASSADRTYDEQFF
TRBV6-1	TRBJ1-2	CASSEALDSFYGYTF
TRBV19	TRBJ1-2	CASSTVRQGEDYGYTF
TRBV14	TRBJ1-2	CASSLPGTLLYTF
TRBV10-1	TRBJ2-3	CASSSGDTQYF
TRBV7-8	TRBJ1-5	CASSLETGNQPQHF
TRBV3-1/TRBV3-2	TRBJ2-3	CASSQSTGLADTQYF
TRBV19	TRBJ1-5	CASSIAWNSNQPQHF
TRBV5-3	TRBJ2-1	CARSRRDRRSDEQFF
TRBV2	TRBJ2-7	CASGEGLAGVYEQYF
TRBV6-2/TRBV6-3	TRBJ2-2	CASSYPGELFF
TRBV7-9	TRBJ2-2	CASSLQAGVYNTGELFF
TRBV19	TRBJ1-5	CASSIQGYSNQPQHF
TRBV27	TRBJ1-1	CASSFEGYTEAFF
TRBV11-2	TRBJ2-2	CASSLAADSFANTGELFF
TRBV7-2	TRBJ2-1	CASSQSGDRAFSSYNEQFF
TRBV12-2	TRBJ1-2	CASRLRGQGTPYGYTF
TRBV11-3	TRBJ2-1	CASSPPNYNEQFF
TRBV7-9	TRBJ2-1	CASSFFSELEQFF
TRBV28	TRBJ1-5	CASRNSGSQPQHF
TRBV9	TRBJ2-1	CASKTSGTPGDNEQFF
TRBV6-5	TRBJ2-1	CASSRSGTGGNEQFF
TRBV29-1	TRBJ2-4	CSVRRLFAKNIQYF
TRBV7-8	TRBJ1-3	CASSRGTVSGNTIYF
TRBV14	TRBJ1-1	CASSQGRLLKAGGLTEAFF
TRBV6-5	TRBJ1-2	CASDRDPNYGYGYTF
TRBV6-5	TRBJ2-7	CASRGHLSYEQYF
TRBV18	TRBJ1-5	CASSPTSVGGNQPQHF
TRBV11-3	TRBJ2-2	CASSPYTGELFF
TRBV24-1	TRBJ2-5	CATSDPGQGAETQYF
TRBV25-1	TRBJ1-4	CASRELGKLFF
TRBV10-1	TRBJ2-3	CASSGARETGTDTQYF
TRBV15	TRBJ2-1	CATGGGGYNEQFF
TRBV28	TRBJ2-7	CASCTYSKGYEQYF
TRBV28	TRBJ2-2	CASSRRGAGGITGELFF
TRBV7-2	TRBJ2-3	CASSSAQGMRTDTQYF
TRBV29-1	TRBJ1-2	CSVEGSTDGYTF
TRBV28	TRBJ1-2	CASSFGSRGYTF
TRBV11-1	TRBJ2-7	CASSLMRTGEGEQYF
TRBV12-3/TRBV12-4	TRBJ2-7	CASSFSAGYEQYF
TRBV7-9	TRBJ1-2	CASSLSENYGYTF
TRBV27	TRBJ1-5	CASGTRDRDNQPQHF
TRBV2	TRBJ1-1	CASSGGNTEAFF
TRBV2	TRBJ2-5	CASRLSRRGLTLGETQYF
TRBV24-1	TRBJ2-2	CATSDPAAGELFF